One sample yielded the 27 T cell receptor beta chains listed below, sequenced in a study of OX40 agonist ivuxolimab in advanced cancers. Clones were read by immunoSEQ multiplex PCR, and TCRdb kept only the in-frame ones, dropping some. The table lists 30,000 to 35,000 clones, around four fifths of them singletons. The specimen comprised CD4+ or CD8+ T cells sorted from blood, sampled in a trial of the OX40 agonist ivuxolimab. The receptors here all came from an adult with an advanced solid tumor such as melanoma, head and neck, liver or kidney cancer.

V gene TRBV6-1 combines with J gene TRBJ2-2; D not resolved. The CDR3 is made up of 12 amino acids. From germline, CDR1 is MNHNS and CDR2 SASEGT. Trimming cost V 6 bases and J 4 bases, with 6 bases left between them. The CDR3 region has the DNA TGTGCCAGCAGCCTCGTCACCGGGGAGCTGTTTTTT. Translating it yields CASSLVTGELFF.

This chain links TRBV11-2 with TRBJ2-4; no definite D call. CDR3 length: 16 residues. Trimming cost V 5 bases and J 8 bases, with 22 bases left between them. From germline, CDR1 is SGHAT and CDR2 FQNNGV. This CDR3 reads CASSPRSVSTRDIQYF. CDR3 nucleotide sequence: TGTGCCAGCAGCCCTAGGTCAGTGTCTACTCGGGACATTCAGTACTTC. Full variable domain (outside the CDR3, taken from reference TRBV11-2 and TRBJ2-4): EAGVAQSPRYKIIEKRQSVAFWCNPISGHATLYWYQQILGQGPKLLIQFQNNGVVDDSQLPKDRFSAERLKGVDSTLKIQPAKLEDSAVYLCASSPRSVSTRDIQYFGAGTRLSVL.

The chain recombines TRBV19 with TRBJ1-2; 7 bases agree with TRBD1. V lost 1 base to trimming and J lost 5 bases; unmatched junction nucleotides: 7. CDR3 size: 15 residues. CDR1 LNHDA and CDR2 SQIVND come from the germline V gene (reference sequence). The CDR3 nucleotides read TGTGCCAGTAGTATAGGTCCGGGACAGACATATGGCTACACCTTC. It specifies CASSIGPGQTYGYTF.

The chain is built from TRBV10-2 and TRBJ1-1; 7 positions match TRBD1. The ends lost 10 bases at V and 7 bases at J; junction bases unmatched: 6. The V gene's germline CDR1 is WSHSY and CDR2 SAAADI. The CDR3 covers 11 residues. This CDR3 reads CATSRDSEAFF. The CDR3 DNA reads TGCGCCACCTCGAGGGACAGTGAAGCTTTCTTT.

Only a few counts were recorded for this clone. The rearrangement links TRBV5-4 to TRBJ1-2, with a tentative D call TRBD1 (6 bases). The germline V gene has CDR1 SGHNT and CDR2 YYREEE (reference sequence). This CDR3 is built from 15 residues. V gave up 1 base and J gave up 8 bases, with 18 bases separating them. The DNA of the CDR3 is TGTGCCAGCAGCTTGTATACACAGGGACTGGGGGGCTACACCTTC. Its translation: CASSLYTQGLGGYTF.

The genes are TRBV7-8 and TRBJ1-1; weak D call: TRBD1 (5 bases). Germline CDR1 reads SGHVS; CDR2 reads FQNEAQ. The ends were cut back, 4 bases at V and 4 bases at J, with 16 bases in the middle. The CDR3 is made up of 15 amino acids. CDR3 nucleotide sequence: TGTGCCAGCAGCTCAGCTTGGCAGGGCGGCACTGAAGCTTTCTTT. This translates into CASSSAWQGGTEAFF.

This chain uses TRBV7-6 with TRBJ2-7; D might be TRBD1 (8 bases). This CDR3 contains 14 residues. V was trimmed by 5 bases and J by 9 bases, leaving 20 bases between them. Germline assignment: CDR1 SGHVS and CDR2 FNYEAQ. The CDR3 DNA reads TGTGCCAGCAGCCGGGGGGCAGGGGGCCAAAGGCAGTACTTC. Translating it yields CASSRGAGGQRQYF.

The J gene is TRBJ2-7, the V gene TRBV27, with unresolved D. Germline V gene sequence: CDR1 MNHEY, CDR2 SMNVEV (reference sequence). V was clipped by 2 bases and J by 3 bases, with 20 bases between them. The CDR3 loop spans 17 amino acids. This chain's CDR3 is CASSLRVGFGAIYEQYF. CDR3 in DNA: TGTGCCAGCAGTTTACGTGTTGGGTTTGGAGCAATCTACGAGCAGTACTTC.

CDR3 amino acids: CASSPLGTSGRMASYEQYF. CDR3 coding DNA: TGTGCCAGCAGCCCCCTCGGGACTAGCGGGAGGATGGCATCCTACGAGCAGTACTTC. The rearrangement uses TRBV7-9 and TRBJ2-7; 15 bases align to TRBD2. The CDR3 covers 19 residues. The germline CDR1 and CDR2 sequences are SEHNR and FQNEAQ (reference sequence). With 5 bases clipped from V and 1 base from J, the junction kept 12 bases outside the gene matches.

The rearrangement joins TRBV14 to TRBJ1-1; D not resolved. This CDR3 region has 15 residues. V lost 1 base and J lost 1, with 10 bases in between. Per the germline V gene, CDR1 is SGHDN and CDR2 is FVKESK. CDR3 nucleotide sequence: TGTGCCAGCAGCCAAGTCCATTTCCCGAACACTGAAGCTTTCTTT. It yields the protein CASSQVHFPNTEAFF. Full variable domain (remainder filled in from reference TRBV14 and TRBJ1-1): EAGVTQFPSHSVIEKGQTVTLRCDPISGHDNLYWYRRVMGKEIKFLLHFVKESKQDESGMPNNRFLAERTGGTYSTLKVQPAELEDSGVYFCASSQVHFPNTEAFFGQGTRLTVV.

The chain combines TRBV19 with TRBJ1-2; maybe TRBD1 (6 bases). The CDR3 is 12 residues long. V dropped 10 bases and J dropped 6 bases, with 15 bases sitting between them. Germline CDR1 is LNHDA and CDR2 is SQIVND (reference sequence). CDR3 coding DNA: TGTGCCACCCGGACAGCGGTTAATGGCTACACCTTC. Its protein is CATRTAVNGYTF.

This clone occurred a few times. V and J are TRBV7-9 and TRBJ2-2; 10 nucleotides line up with TRBD1. The germline V gene has CDR1 SEHNR and CDR2 FQNEAQ (reference sequence). The CDR3 is 16 residues long. V gave up 5 bases and J gave up 4 bases; unmatched junction bases: 7. CDR3 nucleotide sequence: TGTGCCAGCAGCCTACTGGGACAGGGGACCACCGGGGAGCTGTTTTTT. Its translation: CASSLLGQGTTGELFF.

The rearrangement links TRBV14 to TRBJ2-3; a weak D match, TRBD2 (6 bases). V lost 0 bases and J lost 2, with 15 bases in between. CDR3 length: 17 amino acids. The germline gives CDR1 SGHDN, CDR2 FVKESK. CDR3: CASSQDIRDWNTDTQYF. The DNA of the CDR3 is TGTGCCAGCAGCCAAGATATCCGGGACTGGAACACAGATACGCAGTATTTT. The full variable domain, completed using reference TRBV14 and TRBJ2-3, is EAGVTQFPSHSVIEKGQTVTLRCDPISGHDNLYWYRRVMGKEIKFLLHFVKESKQDESGMPNNRFLAERTGGTYSTLKVQPAELEDSGVYFCASSQDIRDWNTDTQYFGPGTRLTVL.

The gene calls are TRBV9 and TRBJ1-1; 7 positions match TRBD1. The germline CDR1 and CDR2 sequences are SGDLS and YYNGEE. The CDR3 is made up of 14 amino acids. Trimming at V came to 0 bases and at J to 4 bases, leaving 3 bases not matched to a gene. The CDR3 bases are TGTGCCAGCAGCGTAGACAGGGGCGGCACTGAAGCTTTCTTT. Amino acids: CASSVDRGGTEAFF.

The V and J genes are TRBV27 and TRBJ1-5, with unresolved D. This CDR3 region has 15 residues. With 6 bases removed from V and 6 bases from J, the gap between germline ends came to 18 bases. Per the germline V gene, CDR1 is MNHEY and CDR2 is SMNVEV (reference sequence). CDR3 bases: TGTGCCAGCAGCGCAGTCGGGGTAGTTAGTCAGCCCCAGCATTTT. As protein: CASSAVGVVSQPQHF.

A single count supports this clone. The sample contains more than one DNA sequence encoding this CDR3. The chain uses TRBV5-4 and TRBJ2-7; 11 bases are shared with TRBD1. V was pared by 3 bases and J by 4 bases, with 3 bases of the junction left unmatched. Per the germline V gene, CDR1 is SGHNT and CDR2 is YYREEE (reference sequence). CDR3 length: 14 residues. The CDR3 reads CASSSGTGGYEQYF. The CDR3 nucleotides read TGTGCCAGCAGCTCTGGGACAGGGGGATACGAGCAGTACTTC. The full variable domain, completed using reference TRBV5-4 and TRBJ2-7, is ETGVTQSPTHLIKTRGQQVTLRCSSQSGHNTVSWYQQALGQGPQFIFQYYREEENGRGNFPPRFSGLQFPNYSSELNVNALELDDSALYLCASSSGTGGYEQYFGPGTRLTVT.

The genes are TRBV7-6 and TRBJ2-1; 11 bases align to TRBD2. Germline CDR1 is SGHVS and CDR2 is FNYEAQ. V gave up 4 bases and J gave up 6 bases; unmatched junction bases: 5. The CDR3 is made up of 15 amino acids. For the CDR3, the DNA is TGTGCCAGCAGCTCTTTAGCGGGAGGGGTCAATGAGCAGTTCTTC. It specifies CASSSLAGGVNEQFF.

This clone was recorded at least ten times. The V and J genes are TRBV25-1 and TRBJ2-2, with D perhaps matching TRBD1 or TRBD2 (5 bases each). CDR3 size: 13 residues. CDR1 and CDR2 from the germline V gene are MGHDK and SYGVNS. V was trimmed by 4 bases and J by 4 bases, leaving 7 bases between them. In nucleotides, the CDR3 is TGTGCCAGCAGTGTGGGACCCACCGGGGAGCTGTTTTTT. Translating it yields CASSVGPTGELFF.

The J gene is TRBJ2-7, the V gene TRBV28; the D is unclear. CDR1 and CDR2 (germline): MDHEN, SYDVKM. V was trimmed by 5 bases and J by 3 bases, leaving 8 bases between them. This CDR3 has 12 amino acids. The chain's CDR3 is CASSTTNYEQYF. CDR3 DNA sequence: TGTGCCAGCAGTACAACAAACTACGAGCAGTACTTC.

This chain uses TRBV7-8 with TRBJ1-5; D is ambiguous. V was trimmed by 2 bases and J by 1 base, leaving 9 bases between them. CDR1 and CDR2 from the germline V gene are SGHVS and FQNEAQ. The CDR3 extends over 15 amino acids. The CDR3 coding sequence is TGTGCCAGCAGCTTATTTACGAGCAGCAATCAGCCCCAGCATTTT. It specifies CASSLFTSSNQPQHF.

Concerning this clone itself: The sample carries other DNA sequences with the same CDR3. V is TRBV12-5 and J is TRBJ2-3; D not certain. Trimming took off 3 bases at V and 1 base at J, with 8 bases between the two ends. Looked up from germline, CDR1 is LGHNT and CDR2 is FRNRAP. This CDR3 has 14 residues. CDR3 coding DNA: TGTGCTAGTGGTTTAGGCCAGGGCACAGATACGCAGTATTTT. Translated, it gives CASGLGQGTDTQYF.

This clone was detected only once. This sequence joins TRBV7-8 and TRBJ2-1; 12 positions agree with TRBD2. CDR3 length: 15 residues. Per germline, CDR1 SGHVS and CDR2 FQNEAQ. Trimming cost V 7 bases and J 7 bases; bases outside gene matches: 8. The CDR3 DNA reads as TGTGCCAGCAACAGACTAGCGGGAGCAGGTAATGAGCAGTTCTTC. Its protein product is CASNRLAGAGNEQFF.

This chain links TRBV6-5 with TRBJ2-1; no definite D call. CDR3 length equals 14 residues. Germline CDR1 reads MNHEY; CDR2 reads SVGAGI. V dropped 2 bases and J dropped 7 bases, with 12 bases sitting between them. The CDR3 reads CASSYGLLGNEQFF. CDR3 nucleotide sequence: TGTGCCAGCAGTTACGGGCTTCTGGGGAATGAGCAGTTCTTC.

The chain employs TRBV15 and TRBJ2-5; 9 nucleotides align to TRBD2. Germline CDR1 reads LNHNV; CDR2 reads YYDKDF (reference sequence). With V trimmed by 9 bases and J by 0 bases, 8 bases remained unmatched. This CDR3 is built from 15 residues. The CDR3 nucleotides are TGTGCCACAGCGGGGGGACAAATTGACCAAGAGACCCAGTACTTC. It specifies CATAGGQIDQETQYF.

The chain has TRBV6-6 and TRBJ1-5; perhaps TRBD1 as D (6 bases). This CDR3 is 14 amino acids long. Germline values: CDR1 MNHNY, CDR2 SVGAGI (reference sequence). The germline V and J ends were trimmed by 6 bases and 7 bases, with 16 bases remaining between them. CDR3 coding DNA: TGTGCCAGCAGCCTTTCAGGGGAGGGCCAGCCCCAGCATTTT. Protein: CASSLSGEGQPQHF.

This clone was observed a few times. V gene TRBV7-3 combines with J gene TRBJ2-1; TRBD2 aligns across 7 bases. This CDR3 has 14 residues. V lost 6 bases, J lost 0 bases, and 2 bases stayed unmatched. In germline, CDR1 is SGHTA, CDR2 FQGTGA. The CDR3 loop reads CASSERGSYNEQFF. CDR3 coding DNA: TGTGCCAGCAGTGAGCGGGGCTCCTACAATGAGCAGTTCTTC.

The rearrangement links TRBV27 to TRBJ2-3, with D hard to call. The CDR3 covers 14 residues. CDR1 is MNHEY, CDR2 SMNVEV, per germline (reference sequence). Trimming removed 9 bases from V and 2 bases from J, with 15 bases in between. Here the CDR3 reads CASSDLSSTDTQYF. The CDR3 coding sequence is TGTGCCAGTTCCGACCTATCGTCCACAGATACGCAGTATTTT.